The 28 T cell receptor beta chains below were found in one sample sequenced in a study of T cells expressing NK-cell markers. TCRdb reprocessed the 5' RACE reads, keeping one entry per CDR3 protein, no DNA. The sample table sets out about 150,000 distinct CDR3 sequences. Sequencing used blood T cells: a sorted CD56 or NKG2C T cell subset, CD4+ or CD8+ T cells, or bulk PBMC T cells (not recorded which). Receptors originate from a man aged 18-30 years in good health.

This rearrangement joins TRBV27 to TRBJ2-6. Germline-derived CDR1 and CDR2 are MNHEY and SMNVEV (reference sequence). This CDR3 is built from 16 residues. CDR3 sequence reads: CASSILSVAGANVLTF. Based on the CDR3 plus reference TRBV27 and TRBJ2-6, the full variable domain is EAQVTQNPRYLITVTGKKLTVTCSQNMNHEYMSWYRQDPGLGLRQIYYSMNVEVTDKGDVPEGYKVSRKEKRNFPLILESPSPNQTSLYFCASSILSVAGANVLTFGAGSRLTVL.

This chain uses TRBV12-3 or TRBV12-4 with TRBJ2-1; as DNA is missing, the TRBD2 call by TCRdb cannot be tested. The CDR3 extends over 16 amino acids. This CDR3 is CASSGLLAGLYNEQFF.

CDR3 sequence reads: CASSTTSGYTDTQYF. This chain connects TRBV7-8 to TRBJ2-3; the TRBD2 assignment by TCRdb is unverifiable without DNA. There are 15 residues in the CDR3. CDR1 and CDR2 from the germline V gene are SGHVS and FQNEAQ.

The chain recombines TRBV7-9 with TRBJ2-7; lacking DNA, the TRBD1 call made by TCRdb goes unchecked. The germline CDR1 and CDR2 sequences are SEHNR and FQNEAQ (reference sequence). The CDR3 is made up of 15 amino acids. CDR3 sequence reads: CASSFERTDPYEQYF.

The chain employs TRBV4-2 and TRBJ2-5; the TCRdb call, TRBD2, lacks DNA for checking. This CDR3 contains 16 residues. Germline V gene lookup returns CDR1 LGHNA and CDR2 YNFKEQ. CDR3 sequence: CASSQERSIAGETQYF.

The rearrangement joins TRBV7-9 to TRBJ2-5; with no DNA, the TCRdb D assignment of TRBD2 cannot be verified. This CDR3 is built from 17 residues. Germline CDR1 reads SEHNR; CDR2 reads FQNEAQ (reference sequence). The CDR3 protein is CASSLPGTRDLQETQYF.

This rearrangement joins TRBV10-3 to TRBJ2-3; TCRdb's assignment of TRBD2 cannot be checked, as there is no DNA. This CDR3 contains 17 residues. Germline-derived CDR1 and CDR2 are ENHRY and SYGVKD. The CDR3 is CAISDSRASGSEDTQYF.

The V and J genes are TRBV5-5 and TRBJ1-6; as DNA is missing, the TRBD1 call by TCRdb cannot be tested. Per the germline V gene, CDR1 is SGHKS and CDR2 is YYEKEE (reference sequence). The length of the CDR3 is 13 residues. The CDR3 spells CASSVGANSPLHF. The full variable domain, its missing parts supplied by reference TRBV5-5 and TRBJ1-6, is DAGVTQSPTHLIKTRGQQVTLRCSPISGHKSVSWYQQVLGQGPQFIFQYYEKEERGRGNFPDRFSARQFPNYSSELNVNALLLGDSALYLCASSVGANSPLHFGNGTRLTVT.

The chain combines TRBV12-3 or TRBV12-4 with TRBJ2-3; TCRdb gives TRBD2 as the D gene, but with no DNA this cannot be confirmed. This CDR3 is built from 16 residues. The CDR3 protein is CASSLSSSGDPDTQYF.

The chain is built from TRBV5-1 and TRBJ2-5; TCRdb selects TRBD1, and the lack of DNA leaves this call unchecked. The length of the CDR3 is 19 residues. CDR1 SGHRS and CDR2 YFSETQ come from the germline V gene. The CDR3 is CASSSGQGTRAYLRETQYF.

The chain combines TRBV7-9 with TRBJ2-4. Germline lookup yields CDR1 SEHNR and CDR2 FQNEAQ (reference sequence). CDR3 size: 17 residues. The CDR3 reads CASSLGGGNRAKNIQYF.

The chain employs TRBV5-6 and TRBJ2-1. The CDR3 has 14 amino acids. Germline lookup yields CDR1 SGHDT and CDR2 YYEEEE. The CDR3: CASGILSSYNEQFF.

The chain's CDR3 is CASSYLPFIRHILKETQYF. The gene calls are TRBV6-2 or TRBV6-3 and TRBJ2-5. The V gene's germline CDR1 is MNHEY and CDR2 SVGEGT. CDR3 length: 19 residues.

The chain couples TRBV27 to TRBJ1-5; TCRdb calls TRBD1, which cannot be checked without DNA. CDR3 length: 15 residues. The germline CDR1 and CDR2 sequences are MNHEY and SMNVEV (reference sequence). The CDR3 loop is CASTQTWDINQPQHF.

V usage is TRBV27 and J usage is TRBJ2-5; there is no DNA to check the TCRdb D call of TRBD2. This CDR3 is 15 amino acids long. Germline V gives CDR1 MNHEY, CDR2 SMNVEV (reference sequence). The CDR3 here is CASSLIGGGQKTQYF.

The rearrangement uses TRBV15 and TRBJ2-5. In germline, CDR1 is LNHNV, CDR2 YYDKDF (reference sequence). There are 15 residues in the CDR3. CDR3 in amino acids: CATSRYRELGETQYF. Looking up the rest from reference TRBV15 and TRBJ2-5 gives the full variable domain: DAMVIQNPRYQVTQFGKPVTLSCSQTLNHNVMYWYQQKSSQAPKLLFHYYDKDFNNEADTPDNFQSRRPNTSFCFLDIRSPGLGDTAMYLCATSRYRELGETQYFGPGTRLLVL.

The chain joins TRBV3-1 to TRBJ2-3. This CDR3 contains 15 residues. CDR1 is LGHDT and CDR2 is YNNKEL in the germline V gene (reference sequence). CDR3 amino acids: CASSHSFASTDTQYF.

V and J are TRBV29-1 and TRBJ2-7. Germline loops: CDR1 SQVTM, CDR2 ANQGSEA. The CDR3 has 12 amino acids. This chain's CDR3 is CSVELGPYEQYF.

This sequence joins TRBV5-6 and TRBJ2-1; TCRdb selects TRBD2, and the lack of DNA leaves this call unchecked. CDR3 length equals 15 residues. Per the germline V gene, CDR1 is SGHDT and CDR2 is YYEEEE. The CDR3 sequence: CASSFEPGGYNEQFF.

The rearrangement joins TRBV6-5 to TRBJ2-3. The CDR3 is made up of 15 amino acids. Per germline, CDR1 MNHEY and CDR2 SVGAGI. CDR3 region: CASSYSGMFTDTQYF.

CDR3 sequence reads: CASSPKTGAWETQYF. This chain links TRBV7-7 with TRBJ2-5; no DNA is available, so the TRBD2 call from TCRdb remains unchecked. Looked up from germline, CDR1 is SSHAT and CDR2 is FNYEAQ (reference sequence). CDR3 size: 15 residues.

The chain carries TRBV6-5 and TRBJ2-2; TCRdb outputs TRBD2, but without DNA this stays unchecked. Germline CDR1 is MNHEY and CDR2 is SVGAGI. The CDR3 covers 14 residues. The CDR3 sequence: CASSSDLRAGELFF.

The chain carries TRBV7-9 and TRBJ1-5; TCRdb's assignment of TRBD1 cannot be checked, as there is no DNA. Looked up from germline, CDR1 is SEHNR and CDR2 is FQNEAQ (reference sequence). The CDR3 is 15 residues long. CDR3 loop: CASRSGQGLNQPQHF.

The chain has TRBV5-1 and TRBJ2-1; TCRdb lists TRBD2, though no DNA is available to test this call. Per the germline V gene, CDR1 is SGHRS and CDR2 is YFSETQ. This CDR3 spans 13 amino acids. The CDR3 loop reads CASSLAPSSLKFF.

The CDR3 protein is CASRPGTGKNEKLFF. The chain has TRBV12-3 or TRBV12-4 and TRBJ1-4; TCRdb reports TRBD1, a call that lacks DNA to check it against. The CDR3 length is 15 residues.

This chain uses TRBV6-4 with TRBJ2-1; TCRdb lists TRBD2, though no DNA is available to test this call. Per the germline V gene, CDR1 is MRHNA and CDR2 is SNTAGT. The CDR3 has 16 residues. The CDR3 here is CASSELGTSGGGEQFF.

The genes are TRBV6-5 and TRBJ2-1; TCRdb calls TRBD2, which cannot be checked without DNA. Germline V lookup: CDR1 MNHEY, CDR2 SVGAGI. This CDR3 has 17 amino acids. CDR3 protein: CASSYSPASRPGNEQFF.

V is TRBV4-1 and J is TRBJ2-5; as DNA is missing, the TRBD2 call by TCRdb cannot be tested. Germline V gives CDR1 MGHRA, CDR2 YSYEKL. This CDR3 comprises 16 residues. The CDR3 protein is CASSQAPAGVEETQYF.